This note documents a single TCR beta chain sequence. Its antigen is not known. Researchers took RNA transcripts and amplified the TCR beta CDR3 regions from them. First-round RT-PCR of the TCR CDR3 relied on the HTBI primer set. TCRdb recomputed calls from the multiplex PCR reads with MiXCR, one row per CDR3 protein. The sample contains some 760,000 distinct CDR3 sequences, about 15% of which appear only once. This sample was included in a study of T cells in Graves' hyperthyroidism and ophthalmopathy. Whole-study results and caveats: Model-based prediction identified ophthalmopathy a median 6.5 months prior to its onset.

Germline CDR1 is SGHDT and CDR2 is YYEEEE. With V trimmed by 2 bases and J by 1 base, 6 bases remained unmatched. The length of the CDR3 is 16 residues. Uncontrolled infection, other autoimmune disease, pregnancy and lactation each barred patients from inclusion. This chain uses TRBV5-6 with TRBJ1-5; TRBD1 agrees at 7 bases. The TCR was taken from a young woman with Graves' hyperthyroidism. Sequenced: blood. CDR3 residues: CASSFYRGGSNQPQHF. The CDR3 bases are TGTGCCAGCAGCTTCTACAGGGGCGGGAGCAATCAGCCCCAGCATTTT. Supplemented by reference TRBV5-6 and TRBJ1-5, the full variable domain reads DAGVTQSPTHLIKTRGQQVTLRCSPKSGHDTVSWYQQALGQGPQFIFQYYEEEERQRGNFPDRFSGHQFPNYSSELNVNALLLGDSALYLCASSFYRGGSNQPQHFGDGTRLSIL.